Each of the 8 T cell receptor beta chains below was sequenced from the same sample in a study of cytomegalovirus exposure and HLA in healthy donors. Sequenced by immunoSEQ multiplex PCR; TCRdb stores in-frame clones only, minus some. The data show more than 90,000 clones, with roughly 83% seen just once and 4% to 6% held by the top ten. Sequenced input: PBMCs. All receptors derive from a man between 18 and 35 years old in good health and CMV-seronegative.

This chain joins TRBV29-1 and TRBJ2-5, with no clear D. Germline V gives CDR1 SQVTM, CDR2 ANQGSEA. V lost 3 bases, J lost 1 base, and 9 bases lay in between. The CDR3 covers 13 residues. The CDR3 reads CSVEFAVQETQYF. The CDR3, as DNA: TGCAGCGTTGAGTTTGCAGTCCAAGAGACCCAGTACTTC.

The chain couples TRBV6-5 to TRBJ2-7; 9 bases align to TRBD1. The CDR3 extends over 15 amino acids. J lost 6 bases, V lost 2 bases, and 8 bases had no gene match. The germline gives CDR1 MNHEY, CDR2 SVGAGI. CDR3: CASSYTGTGIPEQYF. The CDR3 coding sequence is TGTGCCAGCAGTTACACCGGGACAGGGATCCCCGAGCAGTACTTC.

The rearrangement links TRBV2 to TRBJ1-4; 10 nucleotides line up with TRBD1. Trimming took 5 bases from V and 7 from J; bases not matched to a gene: 4. CDR3 length equals 14 residues. Germline V gene sequence: CDR1 SNHLY, CDR2 FYNNEI. The CDR3 reads CASSTGTGAEKLFF. In DNA, the CDR3 is TGTGCCAGCAGTACCGGGACAGGGGCTGAAAAACTGTTTTTT.

The V call is TRBV15, the J call TRBJ1-3, with a possible D match to TRBD1 (5 bases). The V and J ends lost 0 bases and 0 bases respectively, with 9 bases between them. Germline V CDR1 and CDR2: LNHNV, YYDKDF (reference sequence). The CDR3 consists of 16 residues. This CDR3 is CATSREVRGSGNTIYF. CDR3 coding DNA: TGTGCCACCAGCAGAGAGGTTAGGGGCTCTGGAAACACCATATATTTT. The full variable domain, its missing parts supplied by reference TRBV15 and TRBJ1-3, is DAMVIQNPRYQVTQFGKPVTLSCSQTLNHNVMYWYQQKSSQAPKLLFHYYDKDFNNEADTPDNFQSRRPNTSFCFLDIRSPGLGDTAMYLCATSREVRGSGNTIYFGEGSWLTVV.

The chain combines TRBV6-1 with TRBJ2-2, with TRBD1 as a possible D gene (5 bases). The CDR3 has 17 amino acids. Germline V gene data show CDR1 as MNHNS and CDR2 as SASEGT. V was shortened by 2 bases and J by 6 bases, with 19 bases between the two germline ends. The CDR3 nucleotides are TGTGCCAGCAGTGAATGGTTGGGTCAGGGTGGGGCCGGGGAGCTGTTTTTT. Amino acids: CASSEWLGQGGAGELFF.

The sample holds many counts of this clone. The genes are TRBV6-1 and TRBJ1-1; 10 positions match TRBD1. The germline V gene has CDR1 MNHNS and CDR2 SASEGT. The V gene end was trimmed by 3 bases and the J gene end by 2 bases; junction bases not matched to a gene: 9. The CDR3 is 17 residues long. Here the CDR3 DNA reads TGTGCCAGCAGTGATTTCACGGGACAGGGGAGAAACACTGAAGCTTTCTTT. This encodes CASSDFTGQGRNTEAFF.

The gene calls are TRBV2 and TRBJ2-2; 14 nucleotides match TRBD2. The V gene end was trimmed by 3 bases and the J gene end by 4 bases; junction bases not matched to a gene: 7. The CDR3 loop spans 18 amino acids. Germline lookup yields CDR1 SNHLY and CDR2 FYNNEI. CDR3 sequence reads: CASSDSGLAGAFTGELFF. The CDR3 coding sequence is TGTGCCAGCAGTGATTCGGGACTAGCGGGAGCGTTCACCGGGGAGCTGTTTTTT. The full variable domain, with the rest looked up from reference TRBV2 and TRBJ2-2, is EPEVTQTPSHQVTQMGQEVILRCVPISNHLYFYWYRQILGQKVEFLVSFYNNEISEKSEIFDDQFSVERPDGSNFTLKIRSTKLEDSAMYFCASSDSGLAGAFTGELFFGEGSRLTVL.

This clone appeared a single time. This chain joins TRBV5-1 and TRBJ2-7; TRBD2 aligns across 15 bases. Germline V gene data show CDR1 as SGHRS and CDR2 as YFSETQ. The CDR3 totals 18 residues. J lost 4 bases, V lost 4 bases, and 12 bases had no gene match. The CDR3 coding sequence is TGCGCCAGCAGCCCAAAGCGCGGACTAGCGGGGGGGTCATACGAGCAGTACTTC. Translated, it gives CASSPKRGLAGGSYEQYF.